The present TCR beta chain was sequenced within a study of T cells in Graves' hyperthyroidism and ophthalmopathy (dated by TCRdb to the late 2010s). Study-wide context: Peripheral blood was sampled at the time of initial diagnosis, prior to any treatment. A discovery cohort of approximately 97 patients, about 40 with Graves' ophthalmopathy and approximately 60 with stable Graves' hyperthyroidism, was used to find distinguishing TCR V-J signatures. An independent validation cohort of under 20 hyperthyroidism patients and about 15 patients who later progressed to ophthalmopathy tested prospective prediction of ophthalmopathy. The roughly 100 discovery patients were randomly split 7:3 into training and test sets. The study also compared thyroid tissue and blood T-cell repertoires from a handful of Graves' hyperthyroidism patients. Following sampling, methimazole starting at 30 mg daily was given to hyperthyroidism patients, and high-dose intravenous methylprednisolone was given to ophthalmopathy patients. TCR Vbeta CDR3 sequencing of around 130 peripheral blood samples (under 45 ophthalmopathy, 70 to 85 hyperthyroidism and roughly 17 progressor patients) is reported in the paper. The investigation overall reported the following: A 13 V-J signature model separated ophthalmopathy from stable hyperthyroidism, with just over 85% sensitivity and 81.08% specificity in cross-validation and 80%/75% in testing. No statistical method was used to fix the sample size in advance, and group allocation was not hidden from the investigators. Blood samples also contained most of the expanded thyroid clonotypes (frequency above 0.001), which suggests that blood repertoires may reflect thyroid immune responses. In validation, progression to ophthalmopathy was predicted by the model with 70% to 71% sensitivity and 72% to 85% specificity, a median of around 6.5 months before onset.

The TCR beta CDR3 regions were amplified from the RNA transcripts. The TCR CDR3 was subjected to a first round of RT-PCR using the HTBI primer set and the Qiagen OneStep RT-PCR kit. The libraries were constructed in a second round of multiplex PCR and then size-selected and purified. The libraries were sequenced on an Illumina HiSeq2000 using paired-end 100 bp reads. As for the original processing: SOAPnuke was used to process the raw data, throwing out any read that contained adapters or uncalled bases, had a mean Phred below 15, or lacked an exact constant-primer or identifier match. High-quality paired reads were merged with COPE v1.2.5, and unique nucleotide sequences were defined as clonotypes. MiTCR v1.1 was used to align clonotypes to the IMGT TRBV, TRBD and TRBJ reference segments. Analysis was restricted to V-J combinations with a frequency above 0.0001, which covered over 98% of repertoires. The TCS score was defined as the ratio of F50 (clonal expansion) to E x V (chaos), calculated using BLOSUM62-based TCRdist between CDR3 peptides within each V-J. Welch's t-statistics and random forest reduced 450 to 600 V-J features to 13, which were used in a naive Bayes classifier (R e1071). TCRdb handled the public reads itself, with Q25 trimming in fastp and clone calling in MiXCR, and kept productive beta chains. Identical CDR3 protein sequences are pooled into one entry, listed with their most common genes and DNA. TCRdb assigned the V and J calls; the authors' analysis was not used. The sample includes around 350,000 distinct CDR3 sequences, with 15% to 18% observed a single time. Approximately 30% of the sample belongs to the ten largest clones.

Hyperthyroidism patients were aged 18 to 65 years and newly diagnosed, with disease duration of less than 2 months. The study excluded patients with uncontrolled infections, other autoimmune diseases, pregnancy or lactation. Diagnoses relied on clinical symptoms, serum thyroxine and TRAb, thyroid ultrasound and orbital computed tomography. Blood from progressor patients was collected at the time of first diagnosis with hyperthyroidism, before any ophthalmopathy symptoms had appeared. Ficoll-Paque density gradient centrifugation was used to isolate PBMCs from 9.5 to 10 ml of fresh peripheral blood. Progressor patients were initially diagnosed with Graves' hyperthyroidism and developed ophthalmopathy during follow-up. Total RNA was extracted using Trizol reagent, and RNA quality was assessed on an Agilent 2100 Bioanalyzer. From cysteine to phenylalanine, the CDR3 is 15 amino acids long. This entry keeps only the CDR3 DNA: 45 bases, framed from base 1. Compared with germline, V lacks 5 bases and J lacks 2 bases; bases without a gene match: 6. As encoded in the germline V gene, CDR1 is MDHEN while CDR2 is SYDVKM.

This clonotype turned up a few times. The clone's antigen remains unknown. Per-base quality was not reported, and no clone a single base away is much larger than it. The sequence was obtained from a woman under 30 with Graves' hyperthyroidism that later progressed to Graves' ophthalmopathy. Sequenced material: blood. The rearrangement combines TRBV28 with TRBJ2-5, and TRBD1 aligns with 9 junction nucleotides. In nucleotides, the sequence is TGTGCCAGCAGTCAACCGGGACAGGGACAAGAGACCCAGTACTTC. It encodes CASSQPGQGQETQYF.